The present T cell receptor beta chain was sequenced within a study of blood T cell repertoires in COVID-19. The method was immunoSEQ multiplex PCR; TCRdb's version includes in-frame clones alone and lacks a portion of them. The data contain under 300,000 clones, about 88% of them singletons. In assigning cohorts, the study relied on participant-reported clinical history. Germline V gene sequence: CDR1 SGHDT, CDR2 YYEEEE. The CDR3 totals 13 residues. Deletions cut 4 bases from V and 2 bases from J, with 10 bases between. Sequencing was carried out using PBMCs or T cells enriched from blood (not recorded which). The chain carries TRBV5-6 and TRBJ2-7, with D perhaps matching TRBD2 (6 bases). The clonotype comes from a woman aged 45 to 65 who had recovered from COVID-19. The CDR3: CASSVSGAYEQYF. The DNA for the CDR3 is TGTGCCAGCAGCGTTAGCGGCGCCTACGAGCAGTACTTC.